This is a list of T cell receptor beta chains from one sample in a study of human T cells and chemical hapten exposure. TCRdb reanalysed the RACE reads using MiXCR and keeps one entry per CDR3 protein. The sample holds tens of thousands of distinct CDR3 sequences, approximately 9.9% seen once. The sequences come from whole blood, collected in connection with sensitization to the hapten diphenylcyclopropenone (DPC). These receptors came from a woman aged 40 to 50 with alopecia areata. Some clones in this sample may be carry-over from other donors' samples. Each CDR3 is given with its conserved first and last residue. D genes are given only for firm matches. Rows may omit the clone size; those that give it use once, few, many or a size class.

abundance: many; v_gene: TRBV5-1; d_gene: NA; j_gene: TRBJ1-1; CDR3aa: CASRQTMNTEAFF; CDR3nt: TGCGCCAGCAGACAGACTATGAACACTGAAGCTTTCTTT
abundance: NA; v_gene: TRBV29-1; d_gene: NA; j_gene: TRBJ2-1; CDR3aa: CSVEWGPSYNEQFF; CDR3nt: TGCAGCGTTGAGTGGGGGCCATCCTACAATGAGCAGTTCTTC
abundance: few; v_gene: TRBV6-6; d_gene: NA; j_gene: TRBJ2-1; CDR3aa: CASSPNDGGNEQFF; CDR3nt: TGTGCCAGCAGCCCCAACGATGGGGGGAATGAGCAGTTCTTC
abundance: many; v_gene: TRBV3-1; d_gene: TRBD1; j_gene: TRBJ2-7; CDR3aa: CASSQDGTGNLYEQYF; CDR3nt: TGTGCCAGCAGCCAAGACGGGACAGGGAATCTGTACGAGCAGTACTTC
abundance: NA; v_gene: TRBV7-2; d_gene: TRBD1; j_gene: TRBJ2-1; CDR3aa: CASSFRTGYYNEQFF; CDR3nt: TGTGCCAGCAGCTTTAGGACAGGGTACTACAATGAGCAGTTCTTC
abundance: many; v_gene: TRBV28; d_gene: NA; j_gene: TRBJ2-3; CDR3aa: CASSLLGPRTDTQYF; CDR3nt: TGTGCCAGCAGTTTATTGGGACCACGCACAGATACGCAGTATTTT
abundance: many; v_gene: TRBV7-6; d_gene: NA; j_gene: TRBJ1-1; CDR3aa: CASSEPGDPNTEAFF; CDR3nt: TGTGCCAGCAGCGAACCAGGGGACCCGAACACTGAAGCTTTCTTT
abundance: many; v_gene: TRBV19; d_gene: TRBD1; j_gene: TRBJ2-1; CDR3aa: CASKMDRGYNEQFF; CDR3nt: TGTGCCAGTAAGATGGACAGGGGTTACAATGAGCAGTTCTTC
abundance: NA; v_gene: TRBV28; d_gene: NA; j_gene: TRBJ1-5; CDR3aa: CASSRGGQPQHF; CDR3nt: TGTGCCAGCAGCCGTGGGGGTCAGCCCCAGCATTTT
abundance: few; v_gene: TRBV5-1; d_gene: TRBD1; j_gene: TRBJ2-7; CDR3aa: CASSAGQAAHEQYF; CDR3nt: TGCGCCAGCAGCGCCGGACAGGCGGCCCACGAGCAGTACTTC
abundance: NA; v_gene: TRBV2; d_gene: TRBD1; j_gene: TRBJ2-7; CDR3aa: CASWDRGPYYEQYF; CDR3nt: TGTGCCAGCTGGGACAGGGGTCCTTACTACGAGCAGTACTTC
abundance: NA; v_gene: TRBV27; d_gene: NA; j_gene: TRBJ1-3; CDR3aa: CASSLQPGIAGNTIYF; CDR3nt: TGTGCCAGCAGTCTACAACCTGGGATCGCTGGAAACACCATATATTTT
abundance: few; v_gene: TRBV25-1; d_gene: NA; j_gene: TRBJ2-5; CDR3aa: CASRHQETQYF; CDR3nt: TGTGCCAGCAGACACCAAGAGACCCAGTACTTC
abundance: many; v_gene: TRBV27; d_gene: NA; j_gene: TRBJ1-4; CDR3aa: CASSLIGLGDEKLFF; CDR3nt: TGTGCCAGCAGTTTAATAGGGCTGGGGGATGAAAAACTGTTTTTT
abundance: NA; v_gene: TRBV4-2; d_gene: NA; j_gene: TRBJ2-2; CDR3aa: CASSHALDTGELFF; CDR3nt: TGTGCCAGCAGCCACGCCTTGGACACCGGGGAGCTGTTTTTT
abundance: NA; v_gene: TRBV20-1; d_gene: TRBD1; j_gene: TRBJ1-5; CDR3aa: CSARPDRANQPQHF; CDR3nt: TGCAGTGCTAGGCCGGACAGGGCCAATCAGCCCCAGCATTTT
abundance: NA; v_gene: TRBV7-7; d_gene: NA; j_gene: TRBJ2-3; CDR3aa: CASSPDYGDTQYF; CDR3nt: TGTGCCAGCAGCCCGGACTATGGGGATACGCAGTATTTT
abundance: many; v_gene: TRBV5-1; d_gene: NA; j_gene: TRBJ2-7; CDR3aa: CASSLGDADSYEQYF; CDR3nt: TGCGCCAGCAGCTTGGGTGACGCCGACTCCTACGAGCAGTACTTC
abundance: few; v_gene: TRBV12-3/TRBV12-4; d_gene: NA; j_gene: TRBJ1-2; CDR3aa: CASSLAWMADEGYTF; CDR3nt: TGTGCCAGCAGTTTAGCTTGGATGGCAGACGAAGGCTACACCTTC
abundance: NA; v_gene: TRBV5-1; d_gene: TRBD1; j_gene: TRBJ2-2; CDR3aa: CASSLAKYRGSAGELFF; CDR3nt: TGCGCCAGCAGCTTGGCAAAATACAGGGGGTCGGCCGGGGAGCTGTTTTTT
abundance: many; v_gene: TRBV5-5; d_gene: NA; j_gene: TRBJ1-5; CDR3aa: CASELGFSNQPQHF; CDR3nt: TGTGCCAGCGAGCTGGGATTTAGCAATCAGCCCCAGCATTTT
abundance: few; v_gene: TRBV27; d_gene: TRBD2; j_gene: TRBJ2-1; CDR3aa: CASSLYTSGGPTDSRPNEQFF; CDR3nt: TGTGCCAGCAGTTTATATACTAGCGGGGGGCCCACCGATAGTCGACCCAATGAGCAGTTCTTC
abundance: many; v_gene: TRBV5-5; d_gene: NA; j_gene: TRBJ2-7; CDR3aa: CASSLAPQSGYEQYF; CDR3nt: TGTGCCAGCAGCTTGGCCCCGCAATCGGGCTACGAGCAGTACTTC
abundance: NA; v_gene: TRBV19; d_gene: NA; j_gene: TRBJ2-5; CDR3aa: CASSIDLRGTQYF; CDR3nt: TGTGCCAGTAGTATAGATTTACGGGGGACCCAGTACTTC
abundance: once; v_gene: TRBV7-6; d_gene: NA; j_gene: TRBJ1-1; CDR3aa: CASSPQELYTEAFF; CDR3nt: TGTGCCAGCAGCCCCCAGGAGCTATACACTGAAGCTTTCTTT
abundance: few; v_gene: TRBV29-1; d_gene: NA; j_gene: TRBJ2-5; CDR3aa: CSVVLHTYQETQYF; CDR3nt: TGCAGCGTTGTCCTCCATACATACCAAGAGACCCAGTACTTC
abundance: many; v_gene: TRBV7-9; d_gene: NA; j_gene: TRBJ2-7; CDR3aa: CASRAPSSYEQYF; CDR3nt: TGTGCCAGTCGGGCCCCGAGCTCCTACGAGCAGTACTTC
abundance: NA; v_gene: TRBV18; d_gene: TRBD2; j_gene: TRBJ2-3; CDR3aa: CASSLSGDRTDTQYF; CDR3nt: TGTGCCAGCTCACTTAGCGGGGACCGCACAGATACGCAGTATTTT
abundance: few; v_gene: TRBV7-9; d_gene: TRBD1; j_gene: TRBJ2-7; CDR3aa: CASSVGDRGYEQYF; CDR3nt: TGTGCCAGCAGCGTAGGGGACAGGGGTTACGAGCAGTACTTC
abundance: NA; v_gene: TRBV12-3/TRBV12-4; d_gene: NA; j_gene: TRBJ2-1; CDR3aa: CASSPDRLSSYNEQFF; CDR3nt: TGTGCCAGCAGCCCGGACAGATTAAGCTCCTACAATGAGCAGTTCTTC
abundance: many; v_gene: TRBV6-2/TRBV6-3; d_gene: TRBD2; j_gene: TRBJ2-3; CDR3aa: CASSYSLTSEPDTQYF; CDR3nt: TGTGCCAGCAGTTACTCGTTGACTAGCGAGCCAGATACGCAGTATTTT
abundance: few; v_gene: TRBV18; d_gene: NA; j_gene: TRBJ2-7; CDR3aa: CASAEPYEQYF; CDR3nt: TGTGCCAGTGCAGAGCCCTACGAGCAGTACTTC
abundance: NA; v_gene: TRBV6-2/TRBV6-3; d_gene: NA; j_gene: TRBJ2-7; CDR3aa: CASSYSGTALGEQYF; CDR3nt: TGTGCCAGCAGTTACTCCGGGACGGCCCTTGGGGAGCAGTACTTC
abundance: NA; v_gene: TRBV9; d_gene: NA; j_gene: TRBJ2-2; CDR3aa: CASSVVGNTGELFF; CDR3nt: TGTGCCAGCAGCGTAGTCGGTAATACCGGGGAGCTGTTTTTT
abundance: NA; v_gene: TRBV20-1; d_gene: NA; j_gene: TRBJ2-7; CDR3aa: CSAREGYTYEQYF; CDR3nt: TGCAGTGCTAGAGAGGGCTACACTTACGAGCAGTACTTC
abundance: many; v_gene: TRBV29-1; d_gene: NA; j_gene: TRBJ1-5; CDR3aa: CSVGGGGQPQHF; CDR3nt: TGCAGCGTGGGGGGAGGAGGTCAGCCCCAGCATTTT
abundance: many; v_gene: TRBV7-3; d_gene: NA; j_gene: TRBJ1-2; CDR3aa: CASSLRPDSNGYTF; CDR3nt: TGTGCCAGCAGCTTAAGGCCGGACTCTAATGGCTACACCTTC
abundance: many; v_gene: TRBV2; d_gene: NA; j_gene: TRBJ1-6; CDR3aa: CASSEARQVGSPLHF; CDR3nt: TGTGCCAGCAGTGAAGCGCGGCAGGTTGGTTCACCCCTCCACTTT
abundance: few; v_gene: TRBV29-1; d_gene: NA; j_gene: TRBJ1-1; CDR3aa: CSVDLFRGRRDTEAFF; CDR3nt: TGCAGCGTTGACCTTTTCCGGGGGCGGAGGGACACTGAAGCTTTCTTT
abundance: many; v_gene: TRBV5-4; d_gene: NA; j_gene: TRBJ2-1; CDR3aa: CASSLRGGPGHEQFF; CDR3nt: TGTGCCAGCAGCTTGAGGGGAGGACCCGGGCATGAGCAGTTCTTC
abundance: many; v_gene: TRBV3-1; d_gene: NA; j_gene: TRBJ1-1; CDR3aa: CASSDIENTEAFF; CDR3nt: TGTGCCAGCAGCGACATAGAGAACACTGAAGCTTTCTTT
abundance: many; v_gene: TRBV6-5; d_gene: TRBD1; j_gene: TRBJ1-2; CDR3aa: CASSEDRIYGYTF; CDR3nt: TGTGCCAGCAGTGAGGACAGGATATATGGCTACACCTTC
abundance: many; v_gene: TRBV10-3; d_gene: NA; j_gene: TRBJ1-2; CDR3aa: CAISEEGAGEHYGYTF; CDR3nt: TGTGCCATCAGTGAAGAAGGCGCGGGGGAACACTATGGCTACACCTTC
abundance: NA; v_gene: TRBV29-1; d_gene: NA; j_gene: TRBJ2-5; CDR3aa: CSVDSGASLQETQYF; CDR3nt: TGCAGCGTCGATTCCGGGGCCTCGCTTCAGGAGACCCAGTACTTC